These T cell receptor beta chains were read from a single sample in a study of T cell responses to AZD1222 COVID-19 vaccine. Measured with immunoSEQ multiplex PCR; TCRdb has only the in-frame clones, and not every one. The sample shows 95,000 to 150,000 clones, less than 95% of them seen only once. This material consisted of peripheral blood, taken on day 0 of MenACWY control vaccination. These receptors all stem from an adult in good health. Each CDR3 is given with its conserved first and last residue. The order of the fields is J gene, clone size, V gene, D gene, CDR3 DNA, CDR3 protein. The D gene is left open where the match is weak. Clone size is stated in some rows and not others, as once, few, many or a class when expanded.

TRBJ2-5 NA TRBV2 TRBD2 TGTGCCAGCTCAAAGCGGGAGATCGGAGAGACCCAGTACTTC CASSKREIGETQYF
TRBJ2-7 NA TRBV7-2 NA TGTGCCAGCAGCTTAGTAGCCCGATACGAGCAGTACTTC CASSLVARYEQYF
TRBJ1-1 NA TRBV23-1 TRBD1 TGCGCCAGCAGTCCCTCAACATTAAACAGGGGGCTGGACACTGAAGCTTTCTTT CASSPSTLNRGLDTEAFF
TRBJ2-5 NA TRBV29-1 NA TGCAGCGTCGTCCCAGGACAGGGCCCCGGGGGGGAGACCCAGTACTTC CSVVPGQGPGGETQYF
TRBJ1-1 NA TRBV6-5 NA TGTGCCAGCAGTTACCTCAGGGCCACTGAAGCTTTCTTT CASSYLRATEAFF
TRBJ2-1 NA TRBV28 NA TGTGCCAGCACCGCGGGATACAATGAGCAGTTCTTC CASTAGYNEQFF
TRBJ1-1 NA TRBV5-6 NA TGTGCCAGCAGCTTGACAGGACTAAACACTGAAGCTTTCTTT CASSLTGLNTEAFF
TRBJ1-5 NA TRBV28 TRBD1 TGTGCCAGCAGTTCTACAGGGGGCGATCAGCCCCAGCATTTT CASSSTGGDQPQHF
TRBJ1-1 NA TRBV3-1/TRBV3-2 TRBD1 TGTGCCAGCAGCCAAGAGGACAGGGCACCCGATCGCGCTTTCTTT CASSQEDRAPDRAFF
TRBJ1-5 NA TRBV28 TRBD1 TGTGCCAGTGGGACAGGATCGAATCAGCCCCAGCATTTT CASGTGSNQPQHF
TRBJ2-5 NA TRBV4-2 NA TGTGCCAGCAGCCAAGCCATCCAAGAGACCCAGTACTTC CASSQAIQETQYF
TRBJ1-6 NA TRBV14 NA TGTGCCAGCAGCCAATATAAAGGGGCGGTATCTTCACCCCTCCACTTT CASSQYKGAVSSPLHF
TRBJ1-2 NA TRBV29-1 NA TGCAGCGCAGTGTCGGGTCTGGGGTATGGCTACACCTTC CSAVSGLGYGYTF
TRBJ1-5 NA TRBV20-1 NA TGCAGTGCTAGAATGGAGGGGGATCTTCATTTT CSARMEGDLHF
TRBJ1-2 NA TRBV28 NA TGTGCCAGCAGTCCCGGACTAGCTAACTATGGCTACACCTTC CASSPGLANYGYTF
TRBJ2-5 NA TRBV4-1 NA TGCGCCAGCAGCCAAGATGGCGGGACCCAGTACTTC CASSQDGGTQYF
TRBJ2-5 NA TRBV7-9 NA TGTGCCAGCAGCTTAGGGGCGGGGAACCAAGAGACCCAGTACTTC CASSLGAGNQETQYF
TRBJ2-7 once TRBV6-5 TRBD1 TGTGCCAGCAGTCCGCGCACAGGGGCCTACGAGCAGTACTTC CASSPRTGAYEQYF
TRBJ2-5 once TRBV11-3 NA TGTGCCAGCAGCCCTAGAGCAGGGACCGGACAAGAGACCCAGTACTTC CASSPRAGTGQETQYF
TRBJ1-3 NA TRBV28 NA TGTGCCAGCAGTGCCCTAACAGGGACTGGAAACACCATATATTTT CASSALTGTGNTIYF
TRBJ2-1 NA TRBV19 NA TGTGCCAGTAGTATAACGGCAGCAACCTACAATGAGCAGTTCTTC CASSITAATYNEQFF
TRBJ1-1 few TRBV9 NA TGTGCCAGCAGCGTAACAGATAACACTGAAGCTTTCTTT CASSVTDNTEAFF
TRBJ1-1 few TRBV7-8 TRBD1 TGTGCCAGCAGCTTAGGGGACAGGGGGCGGACTGAAGCTTTCTTT CASSLGDRGRTEAFF
TRBJ1-5 NA TRBV19 NA TGTGCCAGTAGTATCACAGACTATAGCAATCAGCCCCAGCATTTT CASSITDYSNQPQHF
TRBJ2-5 once TRBV2 NA TGTGCCAGCGCTGGTACAGCCCGGACCCAGTACTTC CASAGTARTQYF
TRBJ2-3 NA TRBV7-9 TRBD2 TGTGCCAGCATCCGACTAGCGGGGGGAACAGATACGCAGTATTTT CASIRLAGGTDTQYF
TRBJ1-6 NA TRBV6-5 NA TGTGCCAGCCGGGCTTGGCCGAATAATTCACCCCTCCACTTT CASRAWPNNSPLHF
TRBJ1-6 NA TRBV5-1 NA TGCGCCAGCAGCTTGACAGGGTCGGGTAATTCACCCCTCCACTTT CASSLTGSGNSPLHF
TRBJ2-3 once TRBV30 TRBD1 TGTGCCTGGAGCCGCCCGACAGGGAAGGGTACGCAGTATTTT CAWSRPTGKGTQYF
TRBJ2-5 NA TRBV19 NA TGTGCCAGTAGTATGTCAGGACAAGAGACCCAGTACTTC CASSMSGQETQYF
TRBJ1-1 NA TRBV4-1 NA TGCGCCAGCAGCCAAGTTTTAGGTGACACTGAAGCTTTCTTT CASSQVLGDTEAFF
TRBJ1-6 NA TRBV19 NA TGTGCCAGTAGTCGGGCAGACCCACCCCTCCACTTT CASSRADPPLHF
TRBJ1-1 NA TRBV4-1 TRBD1 TGCGCCAGCAGCCAAGACCTGGGACAGGCTACCACTGAAGCTTTCTTT CASSQDLGQATTEAFF
TRBJ2-1 NA TRBV19 NA TGTGCCAGTAGTATAGGGGTTTCCTCCGAGCAGTTCTTC CASSIGVSSEQFF